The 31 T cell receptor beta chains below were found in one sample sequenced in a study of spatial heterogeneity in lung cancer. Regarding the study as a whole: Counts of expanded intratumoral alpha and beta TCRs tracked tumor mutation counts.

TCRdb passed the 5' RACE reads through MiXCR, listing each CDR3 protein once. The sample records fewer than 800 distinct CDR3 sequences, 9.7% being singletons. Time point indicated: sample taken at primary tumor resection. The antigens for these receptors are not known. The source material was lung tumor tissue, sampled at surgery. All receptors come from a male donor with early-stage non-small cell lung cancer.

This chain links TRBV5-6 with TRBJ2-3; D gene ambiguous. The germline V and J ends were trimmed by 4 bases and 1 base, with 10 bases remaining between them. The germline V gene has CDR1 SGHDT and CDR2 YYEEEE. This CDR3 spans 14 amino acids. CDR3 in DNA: TGTGCCAGCAGCCCTATTCCGGGCACAGATACGCAGTATTTT. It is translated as CASSPIPGTDTQYF.

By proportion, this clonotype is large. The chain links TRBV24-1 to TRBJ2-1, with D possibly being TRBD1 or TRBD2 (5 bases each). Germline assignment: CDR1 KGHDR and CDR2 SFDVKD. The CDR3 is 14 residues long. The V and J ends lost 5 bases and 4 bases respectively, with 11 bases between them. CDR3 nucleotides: TGTGCCACCAGTGGGGGACCTCATTACAATGAGCAGTTCTTC. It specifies CATSGGPHYNEQFF.

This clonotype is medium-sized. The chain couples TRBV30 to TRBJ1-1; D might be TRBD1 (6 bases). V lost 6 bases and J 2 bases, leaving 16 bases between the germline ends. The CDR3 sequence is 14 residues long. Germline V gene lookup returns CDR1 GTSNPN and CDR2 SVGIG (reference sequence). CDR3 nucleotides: TGTGCCTGCGCTTCAGGGGATATTAACACTGAAGCTTTCTTT. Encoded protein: CACASGDINTEAFF.

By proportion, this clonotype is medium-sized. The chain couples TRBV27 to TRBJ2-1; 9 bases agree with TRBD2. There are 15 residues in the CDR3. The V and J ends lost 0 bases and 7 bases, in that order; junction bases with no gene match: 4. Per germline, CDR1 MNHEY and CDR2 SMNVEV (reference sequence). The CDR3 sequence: CASSLSRGGGNEQFF. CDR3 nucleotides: TGTGCCAGCAGTTTATCGCGGGGGGGTGGGAATGAGCAGTTCTTC.

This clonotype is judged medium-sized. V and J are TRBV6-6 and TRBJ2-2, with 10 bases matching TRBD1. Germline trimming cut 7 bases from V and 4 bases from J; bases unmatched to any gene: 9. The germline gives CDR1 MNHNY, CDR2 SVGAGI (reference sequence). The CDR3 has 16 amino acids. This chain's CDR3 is CASTFRQGAITGELFF. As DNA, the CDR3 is TGTGCCAGCACCTTCCGACAGGGGGCGATCACCGGGGAGCTGTTTTTT.

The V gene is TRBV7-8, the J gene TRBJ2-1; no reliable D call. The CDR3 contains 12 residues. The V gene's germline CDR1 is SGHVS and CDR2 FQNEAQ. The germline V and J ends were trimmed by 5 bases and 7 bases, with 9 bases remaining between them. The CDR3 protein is CASSPAMNEQFF. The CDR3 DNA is TGTGCCAGCAGCCCGGCTATGAATGAGCAGTTCTTC.

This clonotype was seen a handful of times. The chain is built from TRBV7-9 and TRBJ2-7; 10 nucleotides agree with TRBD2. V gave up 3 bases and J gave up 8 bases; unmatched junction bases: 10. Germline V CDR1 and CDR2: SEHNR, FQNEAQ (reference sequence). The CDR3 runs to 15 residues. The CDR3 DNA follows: TGTGCCAGCAGCTTGGCAGCGGGGGGGCCGGATCAGCAGTACTTC. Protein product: CASSLAAGGPDQQYF.

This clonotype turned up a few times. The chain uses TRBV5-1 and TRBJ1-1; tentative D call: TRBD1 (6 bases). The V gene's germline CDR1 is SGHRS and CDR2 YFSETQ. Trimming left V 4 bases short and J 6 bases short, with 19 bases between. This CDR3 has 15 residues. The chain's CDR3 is CASSPPTGYLSEAFF. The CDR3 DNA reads TGCGCCAGCAGCCCTCCGACAGGCTACTTATCTGAAGCTTTCTTT.

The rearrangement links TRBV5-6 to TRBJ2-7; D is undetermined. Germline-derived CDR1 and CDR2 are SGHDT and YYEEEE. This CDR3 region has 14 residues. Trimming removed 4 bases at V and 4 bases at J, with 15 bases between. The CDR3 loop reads CASSPGPMEYEQYF. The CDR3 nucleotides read TGTGCCAGCAGCCCGGGTCCGATGGAATACGAGCAGTACTTC. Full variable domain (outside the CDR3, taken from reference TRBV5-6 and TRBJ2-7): DAGVTQSPTHLIKTRGQQVTLRCSPKSGHDTVSWYQQALGQGPQFIFQYYEEEERQRGNFPDRFSGHQFPNYSSELNVNALLLGDSALYLCASSPGPMEYEQYFGPGTRLTVT.

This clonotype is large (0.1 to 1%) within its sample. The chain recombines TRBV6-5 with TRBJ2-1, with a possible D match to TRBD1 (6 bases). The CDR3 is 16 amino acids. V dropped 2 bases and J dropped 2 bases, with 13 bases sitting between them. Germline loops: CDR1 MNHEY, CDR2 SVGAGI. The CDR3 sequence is CASSYTQGYPYNEQFF. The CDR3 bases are TGTGCCAGCAGTTACACCCAGGGGTACCCCTACAATGAGCAGTTCTTC.

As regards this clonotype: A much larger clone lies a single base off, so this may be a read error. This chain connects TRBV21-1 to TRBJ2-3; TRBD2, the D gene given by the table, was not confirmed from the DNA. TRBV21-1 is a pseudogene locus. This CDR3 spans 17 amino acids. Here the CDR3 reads CAGSGGRKENSTDTQYF. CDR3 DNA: TGTGCCGGCAGCGGAGGACGGAAGGAAAATAGCACAGATACGCAGTATTTT.

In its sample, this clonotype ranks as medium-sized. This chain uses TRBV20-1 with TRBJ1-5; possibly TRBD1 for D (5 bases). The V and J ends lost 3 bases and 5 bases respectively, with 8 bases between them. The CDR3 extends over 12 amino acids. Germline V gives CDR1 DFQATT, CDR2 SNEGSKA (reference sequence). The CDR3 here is CSASRGDQPQHF. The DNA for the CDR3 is TGCAGTGCTAGCCGGGGGGATCAGCCCCAGCATTTT.

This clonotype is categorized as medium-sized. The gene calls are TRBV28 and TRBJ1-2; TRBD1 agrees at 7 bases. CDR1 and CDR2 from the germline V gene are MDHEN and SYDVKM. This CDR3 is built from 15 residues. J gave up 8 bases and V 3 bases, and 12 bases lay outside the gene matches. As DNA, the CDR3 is TGTGCCAGCAGTTTGGCTCTGGACAGGTCTGAGGGCTACACCTTC. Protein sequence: CASSLALDRSEGYTF.

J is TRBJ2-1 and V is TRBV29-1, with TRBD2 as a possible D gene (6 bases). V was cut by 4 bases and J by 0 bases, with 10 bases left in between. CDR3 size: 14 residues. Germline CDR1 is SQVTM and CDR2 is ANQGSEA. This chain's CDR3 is CSVVDGSSYNEQFF. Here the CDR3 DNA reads TGCAGCGTTGTGGACGGGAGCTCCTACAATGAGCAGTTCTTC.

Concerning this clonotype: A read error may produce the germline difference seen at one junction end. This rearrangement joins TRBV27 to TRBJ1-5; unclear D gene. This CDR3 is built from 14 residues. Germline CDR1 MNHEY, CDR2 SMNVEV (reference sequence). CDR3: CAGSLSGPNQPQHF. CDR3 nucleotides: TGTGCCGGCAGTTTATCGGGCCCGAATCAGCCCCAGCATTTT.

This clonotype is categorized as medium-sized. The CDR3 here is CASSTRWVSYEQYF. The CDR3 nucleotides are TGTGCCAGCAGTACCCGGTGGGTAAGTTACGAGCAGTACTTC. The chain couples TRBV28 to TRBJ2-7; D gene unclear. Germline V lookup: CDR1 MDHEN, CDR2 SYDVKM. There are 14 residues in the CDR3. Trimming pared 5 bases from V and 4 bases from J, leaving 15 bases between.

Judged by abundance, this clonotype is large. CDR3 region: CASSPLDSFTGELFF. CDR3 DNA: TGTGCCAGCTCACCTTTGGACAGTTTCACCGGGGAGCTGTTTTTT. The chain uses TRBV18 and TRBJ2-2; possible D gene TRBD1, 6 bases. The CDR3 sequence is 15 residues long. V lost 3 bases and J 4 bases, leaving 12 bases between the germline ends. Germline V CDR1 and CDR2: KGHSH, LQKENI.

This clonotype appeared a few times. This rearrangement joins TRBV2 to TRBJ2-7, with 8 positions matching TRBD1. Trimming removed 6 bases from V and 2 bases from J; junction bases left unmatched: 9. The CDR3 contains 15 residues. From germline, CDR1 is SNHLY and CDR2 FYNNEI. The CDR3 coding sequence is TGTGCCAGCAGATCCCCGGGACAGGATACCTACGAGCAGTACTTC. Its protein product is CASRSPGQDTYEQYF.

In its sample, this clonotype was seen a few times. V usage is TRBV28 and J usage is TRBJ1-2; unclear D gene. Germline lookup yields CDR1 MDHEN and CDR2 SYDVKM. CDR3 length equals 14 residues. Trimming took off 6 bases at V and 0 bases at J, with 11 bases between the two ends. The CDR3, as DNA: TGTGCCAGCAGCCTCTGGATTGCTAACTATGGCTACACCTTC. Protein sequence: CASSLWIANYGYTF.

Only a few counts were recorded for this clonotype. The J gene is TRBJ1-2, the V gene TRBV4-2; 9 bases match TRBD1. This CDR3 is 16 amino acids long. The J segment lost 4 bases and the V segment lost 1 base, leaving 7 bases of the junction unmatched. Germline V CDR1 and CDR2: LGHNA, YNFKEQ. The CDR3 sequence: CASSQAGTGYSYGYTF. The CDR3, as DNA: TGTGCCAGCAGCCAAGCCGGGACAGGGTACTCCTATGGCTACACCTTC.

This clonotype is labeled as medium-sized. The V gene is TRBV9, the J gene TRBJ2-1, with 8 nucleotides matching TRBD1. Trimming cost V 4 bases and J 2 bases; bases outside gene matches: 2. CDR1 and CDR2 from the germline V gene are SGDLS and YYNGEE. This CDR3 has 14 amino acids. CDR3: CASSQTGAYNEQFF. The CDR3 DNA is TGTGCCAGCAGCCAGACAGGGGCCTACAATGAGCAGTTCTTC.

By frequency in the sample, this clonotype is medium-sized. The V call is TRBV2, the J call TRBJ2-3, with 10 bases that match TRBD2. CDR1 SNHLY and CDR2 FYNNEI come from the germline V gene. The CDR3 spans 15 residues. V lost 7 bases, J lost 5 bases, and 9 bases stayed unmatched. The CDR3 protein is CASNRQAGGRDTQYF. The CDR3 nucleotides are TGTGCCAGCAACCGCCAAGCGGGGGGGCGAGATACGCAGTATTTT. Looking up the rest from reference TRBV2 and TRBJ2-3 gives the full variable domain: EPEVTQTPSHQVTQMGQEVILRCVPISNHLYFYWYRQILGQKVEFLVSFYNNEISEKSEIFDDQFSVERPDGSNFTLKIRSTKLEDSAMYFCASNRQAGGRDTQYFGPGTRLTVL.

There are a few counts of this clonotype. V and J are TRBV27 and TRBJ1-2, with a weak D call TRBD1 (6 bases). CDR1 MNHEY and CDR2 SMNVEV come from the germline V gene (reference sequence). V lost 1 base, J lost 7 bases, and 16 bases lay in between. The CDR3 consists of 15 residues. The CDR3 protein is CASSLLTGGWAGYTF. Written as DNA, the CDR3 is TGTGCCAGCAGTTTATTGACAGGCGGATGGGCTGGCTACACCTTC.

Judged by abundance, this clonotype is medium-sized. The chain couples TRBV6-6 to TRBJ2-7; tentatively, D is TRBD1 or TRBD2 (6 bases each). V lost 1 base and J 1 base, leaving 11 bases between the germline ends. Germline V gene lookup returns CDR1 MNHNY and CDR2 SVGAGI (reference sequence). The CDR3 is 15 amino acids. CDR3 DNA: TGTGCCAGCAGTTACTTGGGGGGCACTTCCTACGAGCAGTACTTC. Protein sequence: CASSYLGGTSYEQYF.

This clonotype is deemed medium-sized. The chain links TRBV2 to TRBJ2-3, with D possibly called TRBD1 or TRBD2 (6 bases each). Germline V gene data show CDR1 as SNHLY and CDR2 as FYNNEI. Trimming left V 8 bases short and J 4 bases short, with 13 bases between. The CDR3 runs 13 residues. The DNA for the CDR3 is TGTGCCAGCTGGAGGGGGGCCGCAGATACGCAGTATTTT. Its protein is CASWRGAADTQYF.

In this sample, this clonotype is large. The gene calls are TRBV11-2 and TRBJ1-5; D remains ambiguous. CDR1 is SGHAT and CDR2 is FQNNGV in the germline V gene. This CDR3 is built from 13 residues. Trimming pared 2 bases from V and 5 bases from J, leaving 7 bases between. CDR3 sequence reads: CASSLNRDQPQHF. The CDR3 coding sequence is TGTGCCAGCAGCTTAAACAGAGATCAGCCCCAGCATTTT.

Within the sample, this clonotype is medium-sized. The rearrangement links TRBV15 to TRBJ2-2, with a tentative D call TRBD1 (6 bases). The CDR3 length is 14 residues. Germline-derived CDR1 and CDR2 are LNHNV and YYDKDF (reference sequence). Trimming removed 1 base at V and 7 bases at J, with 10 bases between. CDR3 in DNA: TGTGCCACCAGCAGAGGCGACAGGCGCGGGGAGCTGTTTTTT. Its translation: CATSRGDRRGELFF.

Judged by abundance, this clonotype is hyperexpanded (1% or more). The CDR3 loop reads CASSDFLGPHLWDSPLHF. The DNA of the CDR3 is TGTGCCAGCAGTGATTTTCTGGGGCCCCACTTATGGGATTCACCCCTCCACTTT. The chain has TRBV6-1 and TRBJ1-6; D possibly corresponds to TRBD1 (5 bases). This CDR3 is built from 18 residues. The germline gives CDR1 MNHNS, CDR2 SASEGT. V shed 3 bases and J shed 8 bases, with 23 bases lying between them.

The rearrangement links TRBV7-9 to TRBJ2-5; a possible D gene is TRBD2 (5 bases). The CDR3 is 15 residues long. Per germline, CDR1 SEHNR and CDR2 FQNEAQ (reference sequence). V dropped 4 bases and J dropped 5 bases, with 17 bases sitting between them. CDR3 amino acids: CASSSVRLAWETQYF. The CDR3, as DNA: TGTGCCAGCAGCTCTGTTCGGCTAGCTTGGGAGACCCAGTACTTC.

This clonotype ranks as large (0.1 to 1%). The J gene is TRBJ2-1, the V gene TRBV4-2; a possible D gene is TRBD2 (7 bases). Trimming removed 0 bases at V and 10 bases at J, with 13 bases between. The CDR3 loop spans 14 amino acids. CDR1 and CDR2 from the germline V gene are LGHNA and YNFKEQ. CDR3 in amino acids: CASSQEGGAGEQFF. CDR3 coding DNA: TGTGCCAGCAGCCAAGAAGGGGGGGCGGGCGAGCAGTTCTTC.

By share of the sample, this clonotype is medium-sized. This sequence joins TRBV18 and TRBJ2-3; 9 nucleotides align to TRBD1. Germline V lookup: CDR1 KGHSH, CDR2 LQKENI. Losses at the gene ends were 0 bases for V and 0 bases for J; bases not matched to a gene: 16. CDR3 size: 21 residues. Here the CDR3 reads CASSPPGQGRALLVSTDTQYF. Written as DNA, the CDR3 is TGTGCCAGCTCACCACCCGGACAGGGGAGGGCCCTGTTGGTTAGCACAGATACGCAGTATTTT.